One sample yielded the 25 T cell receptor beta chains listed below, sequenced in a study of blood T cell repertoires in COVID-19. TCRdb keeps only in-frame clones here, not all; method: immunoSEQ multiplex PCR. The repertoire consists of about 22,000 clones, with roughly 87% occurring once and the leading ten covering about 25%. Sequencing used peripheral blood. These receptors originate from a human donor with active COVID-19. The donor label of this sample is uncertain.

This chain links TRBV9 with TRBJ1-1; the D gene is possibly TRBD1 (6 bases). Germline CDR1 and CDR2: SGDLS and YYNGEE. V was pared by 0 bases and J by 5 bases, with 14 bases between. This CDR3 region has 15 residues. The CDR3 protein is CASSVDGGAWTEAFF. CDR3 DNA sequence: TGTGCCAGCAGCGTAGATGGGGGGGCTTGGACTGAAGCTTTCTTT. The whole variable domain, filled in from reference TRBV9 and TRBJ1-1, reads DSGVTQTPKHLITATGQRVTLRCSPRSGDLSVYWYQQSLDQGLQFLIQYYNGEERAKGNILERFSAQQFPDLHSELNLSSLELGDSALYFCASSVDGGAWTEAFFGQGTRLTVV.

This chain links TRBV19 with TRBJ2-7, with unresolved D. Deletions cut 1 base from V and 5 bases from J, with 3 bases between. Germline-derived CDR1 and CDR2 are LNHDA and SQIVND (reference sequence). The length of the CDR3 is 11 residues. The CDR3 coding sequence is TGTGCCAGTAGTATAGCGGACGAGCAGTACTTC. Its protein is CASSIADEQYF.

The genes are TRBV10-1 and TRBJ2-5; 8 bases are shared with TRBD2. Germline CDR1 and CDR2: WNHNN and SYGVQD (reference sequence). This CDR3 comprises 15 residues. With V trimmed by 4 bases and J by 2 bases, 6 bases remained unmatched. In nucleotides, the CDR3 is TGCGCCAGCAGTGCCCAGCGGGGGCCTCAAGAGACCCAGTACTTC. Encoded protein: CASSAQRGPQETQYF.

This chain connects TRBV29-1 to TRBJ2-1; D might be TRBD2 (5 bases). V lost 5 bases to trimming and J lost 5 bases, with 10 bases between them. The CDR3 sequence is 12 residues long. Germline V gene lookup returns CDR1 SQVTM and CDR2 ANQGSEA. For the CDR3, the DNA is TGCAGCGTTTACCCCGGGGACAATGAGCAGTTCTTC. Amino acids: CSVYPGDNEQFF.

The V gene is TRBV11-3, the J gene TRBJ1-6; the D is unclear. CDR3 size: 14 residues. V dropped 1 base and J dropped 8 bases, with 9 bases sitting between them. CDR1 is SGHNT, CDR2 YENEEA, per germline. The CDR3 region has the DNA TGTGCCAGCAGCTTAGGGCGGACTGATTCACCCCTCCACTTT. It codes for CASSLGRTDSPLHF.

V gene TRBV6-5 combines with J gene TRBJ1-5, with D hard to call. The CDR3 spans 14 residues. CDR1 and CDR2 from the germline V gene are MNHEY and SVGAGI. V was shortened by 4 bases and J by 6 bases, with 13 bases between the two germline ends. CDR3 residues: CASSLNSLVQPQHF. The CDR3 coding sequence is TGTGCCAGCAGTTTGAACTCTTTAGTTCAGCCCCAGCATTTT.

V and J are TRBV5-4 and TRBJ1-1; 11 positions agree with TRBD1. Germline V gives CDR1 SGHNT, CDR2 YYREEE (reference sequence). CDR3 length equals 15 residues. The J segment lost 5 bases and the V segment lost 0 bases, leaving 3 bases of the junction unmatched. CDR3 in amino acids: CASSLAGTGGTEAFF. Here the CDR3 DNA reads TGTGCCAGCAGCTTGGCCGGGACAGGGGGGACTGAAGCTTTCTTT.

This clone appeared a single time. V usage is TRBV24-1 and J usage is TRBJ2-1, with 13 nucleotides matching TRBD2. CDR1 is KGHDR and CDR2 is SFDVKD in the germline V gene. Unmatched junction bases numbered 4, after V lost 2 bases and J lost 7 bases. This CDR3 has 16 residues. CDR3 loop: CATSDSGTSGKNEQFF. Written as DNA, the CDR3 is TGTGCCACCAGTGATTCCGGGACTAGCGGGAAGAATGAGCAGTTCTTC.

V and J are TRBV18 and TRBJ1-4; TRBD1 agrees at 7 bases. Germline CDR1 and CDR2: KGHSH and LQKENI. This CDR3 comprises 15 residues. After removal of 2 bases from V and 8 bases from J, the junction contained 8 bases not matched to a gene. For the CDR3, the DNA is TGTGCCAGCTCACCAGGTGCGACAGGGCAGGAAAAACTGTTTTTT. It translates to CASSPGATGQEKLFF. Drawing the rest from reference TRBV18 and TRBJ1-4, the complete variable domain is NAGVMQNPRHLVRRRGQEARLRCSPMKGHSHVYWYRQLPEEGLKFMVYLQKENIIDESGMPKERFSAEFPKEGPSILRIQQVVRGDSAAYFCASSPGATGQEKLFFGSGTQLSVL.

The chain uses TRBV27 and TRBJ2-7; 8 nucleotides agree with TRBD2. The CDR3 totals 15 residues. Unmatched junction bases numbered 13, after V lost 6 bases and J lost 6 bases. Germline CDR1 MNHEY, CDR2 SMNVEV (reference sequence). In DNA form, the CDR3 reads TGTGCCAGCAGGAGGGCTGCTAGCGGGCCGAGCGAGCAGTACTTC. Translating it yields CASRRAASGPSEQYF.

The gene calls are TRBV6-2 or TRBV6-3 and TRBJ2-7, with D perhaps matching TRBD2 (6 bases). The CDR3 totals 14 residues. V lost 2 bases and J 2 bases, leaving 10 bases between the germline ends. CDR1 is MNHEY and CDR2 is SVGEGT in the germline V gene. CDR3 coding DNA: TGTGCCAGCAGTTACGGTAGCGGACCCTACGAGCAGTACTTC. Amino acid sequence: CASSYGSGPYEQYF.

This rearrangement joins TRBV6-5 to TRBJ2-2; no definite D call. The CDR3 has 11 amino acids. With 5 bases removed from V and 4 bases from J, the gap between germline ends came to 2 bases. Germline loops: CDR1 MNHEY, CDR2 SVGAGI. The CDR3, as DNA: TGTGCCAGCAGTCGCACCGGGGAGCTGTTTTTT. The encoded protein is CASSRTGELFF.

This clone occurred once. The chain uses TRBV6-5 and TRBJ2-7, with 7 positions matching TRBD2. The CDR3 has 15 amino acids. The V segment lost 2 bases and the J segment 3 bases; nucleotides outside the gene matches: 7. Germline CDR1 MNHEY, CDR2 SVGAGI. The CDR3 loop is CASSYGYGRGYEQYF. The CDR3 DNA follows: TGTGCCAGCAGTTACGGGTATGGGAGGGGCTACGAGCAGTACTTC.

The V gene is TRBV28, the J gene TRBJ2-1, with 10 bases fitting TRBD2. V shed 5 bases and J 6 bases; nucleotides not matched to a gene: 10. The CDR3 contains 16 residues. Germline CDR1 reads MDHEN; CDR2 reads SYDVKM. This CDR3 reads CASSLSAGGLGNEQFF. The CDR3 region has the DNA TGTGCCAGCAGTCTCTCAGCGGGAGGGCTGGGCAATGAGCAGTTCTTC.

The CDR3 nucleotides are TGCGCCAGCAGCTTGGCCGGGCAGGGTAGTTCACCCCTCCACTTT. Residues: CASSLAGQGSSPLHF. The chain uses TRBV5-1 and TRBJ1-6, with D possibly TRBD1 on 5 matching bases. The CDR3 loop spans 15 amino acids. V was trimmed by 0 bases and J by 9 bases, leaving 13 bases between them. Germline values: CDR1 SGHRS, CDR2 YFSETQ. The full variable domain, with the rest looked up from reference TRBV5-1 and TRBJ1-6, is KAGVTQTPRYLIKTRGQQVTLSCSPISGHRSVSWYQQTPGQGLQFLFEYFSETQRNKGNFPGRFSGRQFSNSRSEMNVSTLELGDSALYLCASSLAGQGSSPLHFGNGTRLTVT.

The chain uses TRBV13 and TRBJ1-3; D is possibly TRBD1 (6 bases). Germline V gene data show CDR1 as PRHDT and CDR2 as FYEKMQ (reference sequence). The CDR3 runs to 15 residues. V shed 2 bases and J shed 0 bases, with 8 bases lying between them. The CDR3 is CASSLKGVSGNTIYF. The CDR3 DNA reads TGTGCCAGCAGCTTAAAGGGGGTCTCTGGAAACACCATATATTTT.

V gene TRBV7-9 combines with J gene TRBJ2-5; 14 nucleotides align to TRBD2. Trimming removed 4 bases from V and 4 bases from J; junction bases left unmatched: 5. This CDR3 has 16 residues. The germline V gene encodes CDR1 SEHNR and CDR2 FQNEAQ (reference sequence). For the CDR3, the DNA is TGTGCCAGCAGCTCGACCGGGACTAGCGGGGGAGAGACCCAGTACTTC. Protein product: CASSSTGTSGGETQYF.

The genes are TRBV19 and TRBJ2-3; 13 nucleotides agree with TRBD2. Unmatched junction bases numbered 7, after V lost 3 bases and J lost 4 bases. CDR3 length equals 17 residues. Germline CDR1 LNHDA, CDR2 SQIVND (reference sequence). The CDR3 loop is CASSIILGLAGADTQYF. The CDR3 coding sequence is TGTGCCAGTAGTATCATCTTAGGACTAGCGGGAGCAGATACGCAGTATTTT.

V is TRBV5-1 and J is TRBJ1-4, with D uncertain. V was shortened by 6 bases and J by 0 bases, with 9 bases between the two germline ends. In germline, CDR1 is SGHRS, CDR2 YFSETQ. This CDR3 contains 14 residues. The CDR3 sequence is CASTSLATNEKLFF. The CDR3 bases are TGCGCCAGCACCTCCCTTGCAACTAATGAAAAACTGTTTTTT.

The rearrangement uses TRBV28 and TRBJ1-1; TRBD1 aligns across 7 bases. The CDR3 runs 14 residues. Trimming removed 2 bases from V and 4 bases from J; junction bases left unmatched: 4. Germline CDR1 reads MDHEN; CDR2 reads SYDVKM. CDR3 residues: CASSLGTATTEAFF. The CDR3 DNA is TGTGCCAGCAGTTTAGGGACAGCTACCACTGAAGCTTTCTTT.

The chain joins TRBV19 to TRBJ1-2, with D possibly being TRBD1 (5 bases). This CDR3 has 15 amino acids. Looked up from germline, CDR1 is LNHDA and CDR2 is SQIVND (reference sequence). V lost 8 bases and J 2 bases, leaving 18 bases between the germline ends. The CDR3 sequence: CASLPRTSTNYGYTF. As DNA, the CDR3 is TGTGCCAGTTTGCCTCGGACATCCACCAACTATGGCTACACCTTC.

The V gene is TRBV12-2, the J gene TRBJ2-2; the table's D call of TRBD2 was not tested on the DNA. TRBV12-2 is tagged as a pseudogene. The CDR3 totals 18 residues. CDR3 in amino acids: CASRPRGNSGKNTGELFF. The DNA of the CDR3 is TGTGCAAGTCGCCCCCGCGGTAATAGCGGGAAAAACACCGGGGAGCTGTTTTTT.

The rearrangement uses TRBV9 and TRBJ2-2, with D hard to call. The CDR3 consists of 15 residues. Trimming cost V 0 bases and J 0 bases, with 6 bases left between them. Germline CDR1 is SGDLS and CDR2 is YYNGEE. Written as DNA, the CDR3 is TGTGCCAGCAGCGTAGAGTCTACGAACACCGGGGAGCTGTTTTTT. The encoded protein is CASSVESTNTGELFF.

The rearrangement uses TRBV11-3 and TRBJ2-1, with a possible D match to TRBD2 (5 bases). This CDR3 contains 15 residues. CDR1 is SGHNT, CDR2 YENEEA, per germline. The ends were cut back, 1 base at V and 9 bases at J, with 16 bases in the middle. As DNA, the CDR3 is TGTGCCAGCAGCTTAGGAGATACTAGTCGGTCTGAGCAGTTCTTC. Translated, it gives CASSLGDTSRSEQFF.

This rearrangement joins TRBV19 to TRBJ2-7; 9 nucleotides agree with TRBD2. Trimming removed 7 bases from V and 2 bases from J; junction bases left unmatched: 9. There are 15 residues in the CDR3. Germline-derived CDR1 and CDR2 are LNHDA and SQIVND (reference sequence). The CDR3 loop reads CASKGAGGFPYEQYF. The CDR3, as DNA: TGTGCCAGTAAAGGAGCGGGGGGTTTCCCCTACGAGCAGTACTTC.